The subject of this entry is one TCR beta chain. What it recognizes is unknown. Once obtained from cultured CD4+ T cells, the DNA was sequenced using the Oncomine TCR Beta short-read assay. One entry per CDR3 protein, called by TCRdb with MiXCR from the PCR reads. The table shows roughly 11,000 distinct CDR3 sequences, with roughly 60% occurring only once. Treatment meaning: approximately nine-day PBMC culture with coronavirus spike peptide pools or control peptides (ViraFEST assay). The record originates from a study of vaccination and CD4 T cells after COVID-19. Study overall: SARS-CoV-2, HCoV-NL63, HCoV-OC43 and HCoV-229E supplied the overlapping spike peptides used to stimulate cells.

The germline V and J ends were trimmed by 0 bases and 2 bases, with 8 bases remaining between them. Germline V gives CDR1 SGHVS, CDR2 FQNEAQ. The length of the CDR3 is 14 residues. Sequencing used CD4+ T cells from blood, cultured in vitro. This chain joins TRBV7-8 and TRBJ2-7; maybe TRBD2 (6 bases). The clonotype originates from a human donor who had recovered from COVID-19. The CDR3 sequence: CASSLAGGPYEQYF. CDR3 coding DNA: TGTGCCAGCAGCTTAGCGGGAGGCCCCTACGAGCAGTACTTC.